This is a list of T cell receptor beta chains from one sample in a study of T cell responses to AZD1222 COVID-19 vaccine. The protocol was immunoSEQ multiplex PCR, while the TCRdb copy is restricted to in-frame clones and leaves out a portion. The sample holds about 120,000 clones; less than 90% are singletons and the top ten take around 1.7%. This sample comprised peripheral blood, obtained on day 0 of AZD1222 vaccination. The receptor source for this set is an adult in good health. The CDR3 runs from the conserved cysteine through the conserved F or W. Each record gives: clone size, V gene, J gene, CDR3 protein. Some rows have no size entry. The others give once, few or many, or a class for an expanded clone.

.	TRBV14	TRBJ1-4	CASSQGRGAIEDLATNEKLFF
.	TRBV5-1	TRBJ2-7	CASQRQGSYEQYF
.	TRBV7-2	TRBJ2-6	CASSPEGPSGANVLTF
.	TRBV7-9	TRBJ2-1	CASSPTVGGRGDNEQFF
.	TRBV9	TRBJ1-1	CASSVAGSTEAFF
.	TRBV19	TRBJ1-1	CASSLQGPVAEAFF
.	TRBV5-6	TRBJ2-2	CASSLGWVTGELFF
.	TRBV14	TRBJ2-5	CASSHDYVSGGWGETQYF
.	TRBV12-3/TRBV12-4	TRBJ1-1	CASRDLGGEAFF
few	TRBV6-5	TRBJ1-1	CASSSSGAGDTEAFF
once	TRBV28	TRBJ1-1	CASRLPGQGKTEAFF
.	TRBV7-2	TRBJ1-4	CASSLGRGRDEKLFF
.	TRBV5-1	TRBJ1-1	CASSRGTGSLTEAFF
.	TRBV9	TRBJ2-7	CASSVEEDGLYEQYF
.	TRBV11-2	TRBJ1-2	CASSLGTMVGGYGYTF
once	TRBV6-1	TRBJ2-4	CASSEALGLAGVLRKFGAKNIQYF
.	TRBV11-1	TRBJ1-1	CASSSGQGAMAFF
.	TRBV9	TRBJ1-1	CASSVEGYGRGGTEAFF
.	TRBV6-5	TRBJ1-2	CASRRQGGYTF
.	TRBV21-1	TRBJ1-2	CASSRNTRGTRPLYGYGYTF
.	TRBV19	TRBJ1-4	CASSRSRSNEKLFF
.	TRBV19	TRBJ1-1	CASSARTAAFF